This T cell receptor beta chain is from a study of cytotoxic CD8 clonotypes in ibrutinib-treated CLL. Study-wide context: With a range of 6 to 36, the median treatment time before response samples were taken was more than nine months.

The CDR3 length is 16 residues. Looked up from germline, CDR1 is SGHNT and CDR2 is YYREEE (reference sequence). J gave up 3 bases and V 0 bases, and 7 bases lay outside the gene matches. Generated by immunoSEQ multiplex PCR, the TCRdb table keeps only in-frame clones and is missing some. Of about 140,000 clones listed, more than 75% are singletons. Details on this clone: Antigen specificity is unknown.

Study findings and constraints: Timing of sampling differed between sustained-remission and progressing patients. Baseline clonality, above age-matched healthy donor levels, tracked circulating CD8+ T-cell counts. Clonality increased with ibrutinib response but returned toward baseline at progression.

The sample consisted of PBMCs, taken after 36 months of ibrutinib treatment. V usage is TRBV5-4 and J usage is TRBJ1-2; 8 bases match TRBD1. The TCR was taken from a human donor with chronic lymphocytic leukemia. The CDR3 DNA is TGTGCCAGCAGCTTGGAGACAGGGGCTACCTACTATGGCTACACCTTC. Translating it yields CASSLETGATYYGYTF.